The entry below describes one T cell receptor beta chain. This record belongs to a study of blood T cells in healthy people across ages. V lost 0 bases, J lost 11 bases, and 22 bases lay in between. Looked up from germline, CDR1 is MGHRA and CDR2 is YSYEKL. The CDR3 totals 16 residues. Next came a second PCR, run for about 6 to 12 cycles, which used a sample-barcoded 5' primer along with a J-beta primer mix. TCRdb reprocessed the 5' RACE reads via MiXCR and lists one record per CDR3 protein. The table includes more than 800,000 distinct CDR3 sequences, 35% to 50% detected once. The chain recombines TRBV4-1 with TRBJ2-5, with a tentative D call TRBD1 (6 bases). Source material: blood. The receptor was isolated from a woman aged 55-69 years in good health. In nucleotides, the CDR3 is TGCGCCAGCAGCCAAGATCTCACAGGGAGCCTTGGGGAGCAGTACTTC. Protein: CASSQDLTGSLGEQYF.